The subject of this entry is one T cell receptor (beta chain). This sample was included in a study of shared clonotypes between healthy human individuals. Some 30,000 T cell genomes (300 ng DNA) went into each PBMC replicate. Under the authors' procedure: Junction-only immunoSEQ data arrived without quality scores, meaning filtering differed. Some clones are missing from TCRdb's copy, which holds only in-frame ones; the method was immunoSEQ multiplex PCR. The V and J calls and the clone size are those of that table, but D and trimming were determined from the DNA. The profile shows about 490,000 clones, about 79% of them singletons. The CDR3 runs 15 residues. Germline values: CDR1 SGHRS, CDR2 YFSETQ. V was trimmed by 0 bases and J by 3 bases, leaving 10 bases between them.

This TCR was sampled from a woman between 40 and 50 years old in good health. Some clones in this sample may be carry-over from other donors' samples. The V call is TRBV5-1, the J call TRBJ2-1, with a weak D call TRBD2 (5 bases). The sequenced sample consisted of PBMCs. The CDR3 region is CASSLGELGYNEQFF. Here the CDR3 DNA reads TGCGCCAGCAGCTTGGGGGAGTTGGGCTACAATGAGCAGTTCTTC. Full variable domain (outside the CDR3, taken from reference TRBV5-1 and TRBJ2-1): KAGVTQTPRYLIKTRGQQVTLSCSPISGHRSVSWYQQTPGQGLQFLFEYFSETQRNKGNFPGRFSGRQFSNSRSEMNVSTLELGDSALYLCASSLGELGYNEQFFGPGTRLTVL.